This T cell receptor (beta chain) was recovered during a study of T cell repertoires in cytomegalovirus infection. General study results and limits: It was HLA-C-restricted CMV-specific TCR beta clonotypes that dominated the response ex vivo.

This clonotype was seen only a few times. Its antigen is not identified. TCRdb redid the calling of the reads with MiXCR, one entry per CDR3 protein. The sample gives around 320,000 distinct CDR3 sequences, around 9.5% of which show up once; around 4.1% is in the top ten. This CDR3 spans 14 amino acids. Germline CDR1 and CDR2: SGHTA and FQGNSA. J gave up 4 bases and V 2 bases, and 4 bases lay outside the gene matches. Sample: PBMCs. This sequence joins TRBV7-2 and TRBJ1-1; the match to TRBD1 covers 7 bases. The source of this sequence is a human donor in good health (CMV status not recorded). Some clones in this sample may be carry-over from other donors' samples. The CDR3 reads CASSLPQGSTEAFF. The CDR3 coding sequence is TGTGCCAGCAGCTTACCACAGGGGTCCACTGAAGCTTTCTTT.